The rows below give T cell receptor beta chains drawn from one sample of a study of beta chain features in type 1 diabetes. The protocol was immunoSEQ multiplex PCR, while the TCRdb copy is restricted to in-frame clones and leaves out a portion. The sample holds under 300,000 clones, approximately 11% seen once. Sequencing used naive CD4+ T cells from blood. These receptors were collected from a man aged 30 to 39 with type 1 diabetes. The CDR3 runs from the conserved cysteine through the conserved F or W. The order of the fields is CDR3 length, D gene, clone size, V gene, J gene, CDR3 protein, CDR3 DNA. A D gene is named only where the DNA matches it firmly. Clone size, where shown, is once, few, many, or a class for clones that have expanded.

14	.	few	TRBV19	TRBJ1-5	CASSIWTSNQPQHF	TGTGCCAGTAGTATCTGGACAAGCAATCAGCCCCAGCATTTT
13	TRBD1	.	TRBV7-8	TRBJ1-1	CASSSGQDLEAFF	TGTGCCAGCAGCTCAGGACAGGACCTTGAAGCTTTCTTT
15	.	.	TRBV4-2	TRBJ2-7	CASSQRTEPDYEQYF	TGTGCCAGCAGCCAGCGGACAGAGCCAGACTACGAGCAGTACTTC
19	TRBD2	few	TRBV4-1	TRBJ2-5	CASSQDSGVGGGYQETQYF	TGCGCCAGCAGCCAAGATTCCGGTGTCGGGGGAGGGTACCAAGAGACCCAGTACTTC
15	.	.	TRBV6-5	TRBJ1-3	CASSYSSASPNTIYF	TGTGCCAGCAGTTACTCCAGCGCTTCTCCCAACACCATATATTTT
13	TRBD1	few	TRBV5-8	TRBJ2-5	CASSSTGVETQYF	TGTGCCAGCAGCTCAACAGGGGTAGAGACCCAGTACTTC
14	TRBD1	.	TRBV19	TRBJ2-5	CASSPGDRVATQYF	TGTGCCAGTAGTCCAGGGGACAGGGTCGCGACCCAGTACTTC
12	.	few	TRBV29-1	TRBJ2-5	CSGSRTGETQYF	TGCAGCGGCTCGAGGACTGGGGAGACCCAGTACTTC
14	.	.	TRBV27	TRBJ2-7	CASSLRGGIYEQYF	TGTGCCAGCAGTTTAAGGGGGGGTATATACGAGCAGTACTTC
15	.	.	TRBV7-2	TRBJ2-2	CASSLEGVDVGELFF	TGTGCCAGCAGCTTAGAGGGGGTGGATGTCGGGGAGCTGTTTTTT
14	.	.	TRBV11-2	TRBJ2-7	CASSLSQGAYEQYF	TGTGCCAGCAGCCTCAGCCAGGGTGCATACGAGCAGTACTTC
14	TRBD2	.	TRBV9	TRBJ2-1	CASSVGLAGIEQFF	TGTGCCAGCAGCGTAGGACTAGCGGGGATTGAGCAGTTCTTC
14	TRBD1	few	TRBV30	TRBJ2-3	CAWSTRDRRDTQYF	TGTGCCTGGAGTACACGGGACAGGCGAGATACGCAGTATTTT
13	TRBD1	few	TRBV7-2	TRBJ2-5	CASSWDREETQYF	TGTGCCAGCAGCTGGGACAGGGAGGAGACCCAGTACTTC
16	.	few	TRBV14	TRBJ1-1	CASSQLSGDPNTEAFF	TGTGCCAGCAGCCAACTGTCAGGTGATCCGAACACTGAAGCTTTCTTT
16	TRBD2	few	TRBV4-2	TRBJ2-3	CASSRLSGGGTDTQYF	TGTGCCAGCAGCCGATTATCGGGGGGAGGGACAGATACGCAGTATTTT
15	TRBD1	.	TRBV9	TRBJ2-6	CASSRGLAGANVLTF	TGTGCCAGCAGCAGGGGGCTTGCTGGGGCCAACGTCCTGACTTTC
15	TRBD2	few	TRBV5-1	TRBJ2-2	CASSSGAANTGELFF	TGCGCCAGCAGTAGCGGGGCGGCGAACACCGGGGAGCTGTTTTTT
13	.	.	TRBV4-1	TRBJ2-3	CASSQLATDTQYF	TGCGCCAGCAGCCAACTAGCAACAGATACGCAGTATTTT